What follows describes a single TCR beta chain. No antigen is known for it. Germline CDR1 is LGHDT and CDR2 is YNNKEL (reference sequence). The CDR3 is 14 amino acids. Deletions cut 0 bases from V and 4 bases from J, with 9 bases between. Unique molecular identifiers were built into the TCR beta cDNA libraries. TCRdb ran MiXCR on the PCR reads and lists one entry per CDR3 protein. Of some 890,000 distinct CDR3 sequences in the sample, under 70% were seen once. The record originates from a study of post-analysis software for immune sequencing data. Study-level results: Controls showed lower frequencies than patients for 5 or 6 TRBV segments, and TRBV5-6, TRBV5-1 and TRBV20-1 were among these.

The sample comprised blood. This TCR was sampled from a girl aged 10 to 17 with multiple sclerosis. This sequence joins TRBV3-1 and TRBJ1-2; D possibly corresponds to TRBD1 (6 bases). This chain's CDR3 is CASSQDMTGYGYTF. Written as DNA, the CDR3 is TGTGCCAGCAGCCAAGATATGACAGGCTATGGCTACACCTTC.